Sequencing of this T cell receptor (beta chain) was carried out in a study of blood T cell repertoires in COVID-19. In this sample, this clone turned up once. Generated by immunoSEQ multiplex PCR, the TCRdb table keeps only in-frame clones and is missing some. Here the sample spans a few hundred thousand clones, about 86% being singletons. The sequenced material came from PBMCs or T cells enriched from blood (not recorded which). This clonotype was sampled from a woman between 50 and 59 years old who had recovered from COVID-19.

Here the CDR3 reads CASSSGQNTEAFF. CDR3 DNA: TGTGCCAGCAGTTCCGGACAGAACACTGAAGCTTTCTTT. The rearrangement joins TRBV6-2 or TRBV6-3 to TRBJ1-1; D is possibly TRBD1 (5 bases). The V end was cut by 4 bases, the J end by 1 base, with 7 bases between. Germline CDR1 MNHEY, CDR2 SVGEGT. The CDR3 runs 13 residues.